The present TCR beta chain was sequenced within a study of T cell repertoires in cytomegalovirus infection (dated by TCRdb to between 2017 and 2020). Regarding the research as a whole: Donor HLA type was relevant to the analysis, because carriage of CMV infection together with the matching HLA type was indicated by public TCR beta signatures. Study-wide conclusions, independent of this receptor: In both this cohort and an independent cohort of several hundred donors, the cumulative frequency of public TCR beta family members distinguished carriers of CMV infection plus the relevant HLA type. In the ex vivo response, HLA-C-restricted CMV-specific TCR beta clonotypes were dominant, and in two of eight donors the single most frequent clonotype came from this HLA-C-restricted group.

Inclusive of the bounding cysteine and phenylalanine, the CDR3 is 13 residues long. Just CDR3 DNA is preserved here, 39 bases in frame from base 1. The V and J ends are trimmed by 4 bases and 4 bases, leaving 7 bases between them. The germline V gene encodes CDR1 MNHEY and CDR2 SVGEGT. This clonotype was observed a handful of times. Its antigen remains unidentified. The record has no base qualities; no much larger clone is one base away. Sequencing instrument: Illumina HiSeq 1500. TCRdb trimmed the raw reads at Q25, called clones with MiXCR and kept productive beta chains. Each record represents a unique CDR3 protein, reported with the most common genes and DNA among its rows. This sample comprises 630,000 or so distinct CDR3 sequences, approximately 24% of them detected only once. The top ten constitute 6.5% to 10% of the sample.

This chain joins TRBV6-2 or TRBV6-3 to TRBJ2-2; no D segment can be confidently identified. The clonotype originates from a human donor in good health (CMV status not recorded). Some clones in this sample may be carry-over from other donors' samples. The sequenced sample consisted of CD8+ T cells from PBMCs. The encoded CDR3 is CASSFTRTGELFF. The DNA reads TGTGCCAGCAGTTTTACACGCACCGGGGAGCTGTTTTTT.